Following are 22 T cell receptor beta chains from one sample sequenced in a study of neurological immune-mediated disorders. Via MiXCR, TCRdb re-called the 5' RACE reads, giving one row per CDR3 protein. The profile shows 20,000 or so distinct CDR3 sequences, roughly a tenth of them singletons. Sequences were obtained from CD8+ T cells from blood. These receptors were collected from a woman in her forties or fifties in good health.

V gene TRBV5-1 combines with J gene TRBJ2-1; TRBD1 aligns across 7 bases. Germline-derived CDR1 and CDR2 are SGHRS and YFSETQ. This CDR3 comprises 15 residues. V shed 4 bases and J 5 bases; nucleotides not matched to a gene: 9. For the CDR3, the DNA is TGCGCCAGCAGCCGTTACGGGACAGCTAACAATGAGCAGTTCTTC. It yields the protein CASSRYGTANNEQFF.

At least ten counts were recorded for this clonotype. The chain carries TRBV14 and TRBJ1-2; D may be TRBD1 (6 bases). This CDR3 region has 15 residues. CDR1 SGHDN and CDR2 FVKESK come from the germline V gene. Trimming removed 1 base from V and 4 bases from J, with 13 bases in between. The CDR3 DNA sequence: TGTGCCAGCAGCCAAGGTCCCGGCAGGGGCTATGGCTACACCTTC. Amino acids: CASSQGPGRGYGYTF. Drawing the rest from reference TRBV14 and TRBJ1-2, the complete variable domain is EAGVTQFPSHSVIEKGQTVTLRCDPISGHDNLYWYRRVMGKEIKFLLHFVKESKQDESGMPNNRFLAERTGGTYSTLKVQPAELEDSGVYFCASSQGPGRGYGYTFGSGTRLTVV.

This clonotype showed up many times. The gene calls are TRBV29-1 and TRBJ2-1; 8 bases align to TRBD2. The CDR3 is 16 amino acids. In germline, CDR1 is SQVTM, CDR2 ANQGSEA. Germline trimming cut 4 bases from V and 5 bases from J; bases unmatched to any gene: 13. The DNA of the CDR3 is TGCAGCGTTGCCCCGATCCCGAGCGGGAGTGACAATGAGCAGTTCTTC. Translated, it gives CSVAPIPSGSDNEQFF.

This clonotype came up many times. The chain employs TRBV21-1 and TRBJ2-1; the table's D call, TRBD2, has no DNA check behind it. TRBV21-1 represents a pseudogene. This CDR3 contains 18 residues. The DNA of the CDR3 is TGTGCCAGCAGCCCTCGTACTAGCGGGAGATGGTCCTACAATGAGCAGTTCTTC. It is translated as CASSPRTSGRWSYNEQFF.

This clonotype showed up many times. This chain joins TRBV10-2 and TRBJ2-1; the D gene is possibly TRBD1 (5 bases). Trimming cost V 5 bases and J 2 bases, with 10 bases left between them. This CDR3 is 14 amino acids long. Per germline, CDR1 WSHSY and CDR2 SAAADI. For the CDR3, the DNA is TGCGCCAGCAGTTTGAGACAGACCTACAATGAGCAGTTCTTC. Its translation: CASSLRQTYNEQFF.

This clonotype was observed at least ten times. This chain uses TRBV9 with TRBJ2-2, with a possible D match to TRBD1 (6 bases). Per germline, CDR1 SGDLS and CDR2 YYNGEE. The CDR3 runs to 15 residues. The V end lost 4 bases, the J end lost 3 bases, and 13 bases lay between the germline ends. CDR3: CASSPNREHTGELFF. In nucleotides, the CDR3 is TGTGCCAGCAGCCCCAACAGGGAGCACACCGGGGAGCTGTTTTTT.

This clonotype was seen ten or more times. This chain uses TRBV7-2 with TRBJ2-1, with D unresolved. The CDR3 extends over 12 amino acids. V lost 5 bases to trimming and J lost 8 bases, with 10 bases between them. CDR1 SGHTA and CDR2 FQGNSA come from the germline V gene. The CDR3 DNA sequence: TGTGCCAGCAGCCTCCTGTGGGATGAGCAGTTCTTC. Protein product: CASSLLWDEQFF. Combining the CDR3 with reference TRBV7-2 and TRBJ2-1 gives the whole variable domain GAGVSQSPSNKVTEKGKDVELRCDPISGHTALYWYRQSLGQGLEFLIYFQGNSAPDKSGLPSDRFSAERTGGSVSTLTIQRTQQEDSAVYLCASSLLWDEQFFGPGTRLTVL.

This clonotype was counted at least ten times. This chain uses TRBV5-1 with TRBJ1-2; 8 bases fit TRBD1. Looked up from germline, CDR1 is SGHRS and CDR2 is YFSETQ. The CDR3 loop spans 15 amino acids. V shed 2 bases and J 6 bases; nucleotides not matched to a gene: 9. The CDR3 DNA reads as TGCGCCAGCAGCTTCGACAGGGGTGGGGCGAATGGCTACACCTTC. Translation: CASSFDRGGANGYTF.

J is TRBJ2-7 and V is TRBV10-2, with D uncertain. Germline assignment: CDR1 WSHSY and CDR2 SAAADI. The CDR3 runs to 11 residues. V was cut by 6 bases and J by 3 bases, with 6 bases left in between. The CDR3: CASSNSYEQYF. The CDR3 region has the DNA TGCGCCAGCAGCAACAGCTACGAGCAGTACTTC.

The CDR3 sequence: CASSPVGPDTQYF. The CDR3 bases are TGTGCCAGCAGCCCCGTTGGGCCAGATACGCAGTATTTT. This chain uses TRBV11-2 with TRBJ2-3; D is undetermined. Germline V gene lookup returns CDR1 SGHAT and CDR2 FQNNGV. V was clipped by 5 bases and J by 4 bases, with 10 bases between them. CDR3 length equals 13 residues.

In its sample, this clonotype was seen many times. The CDR3, as DNA: TGTGCCAGCAGCCCGGGACAGATTAATCAGCCCCAGCATTTT. Protein: CASSPGQINQPQHF. The V call is TRBV27, the J call TRBJ1-5; 7 bases are shared with TRBD1. The CDR3 is 14 amino acids. Trimming removed 6 bases from V and 4 bases from J; junction bases left unmatched: 6. Germline CDR1 is MNHEY and CDR2 is SMNVEV (reference sequence).

The chain joins TRBV15 to TRBJ1-4, with a tentative D call TRBD1 (6 bases). Per the germline V gene, CDR1 is LNHNV and CDR2 is YYDKDF (reference sequence). Deletions cut 1 base from V and 2 bases from J, with 20 bases between. The CDR3 has 19 residues. The DNA of the CDR3 is TGTGCCACCAGCAGAGTCCCGGGTACAGGGTTGCGTACTAATGAAAAACTGTTTTTT. It translates to CATSRVPGTGLRTNEKLFF.

Regarding this clonotype: This may arise from a read error, as a much more abundant clone is one base away. The chain is built from TRBV4-1 and TRBJ2-7; 8 bases align to TRBD1. Trimming removed 4 bases from V and 3 bases from J; junction bases left unmatched: 5. Looked up from germline, CDR1 is MGHRA and CDR2 is YSYEKL. The length of the CDR3 is 14 residues. CDR3: CASSLDRGNYEQYF. The CDR3 DNA sequence: TGCGCCAGCAGCCTTGACAGGGGTAACTACGAGCAGTACTTC.

Ten or more counts support this clonotype. The J gene is TRBJ1-1, the V gene TRBV6-5, with D uncertain. Germline assignment: CDR1 MNHEY and CDR2 SVGAGI. This CDR3 comprises 14 residues. V was trimmed by 5 bases and J by 6 bases, leaving 16 bases between them. The CDR3 spells CASSERVEVAEAFF. The CDR3 coding sequence is TGTGCCAGCAGTGAAAGAGTAGAGGTCGCTGAAGCTTTCTTT.

This chain uses TRBV4-1 with TRBJ2-1; D is perhaps TRBD1 or TRBD2 (6 bases each). The CDR3 runs 15 residues. Per germline, CDR1 MGHRA and CDR2 YSYEKL. The V gene lost 4 bases and the J gene lost 4 bases, with 14 bases spanning the gap. The CDR3: CASSPPWRGYNEQFF. The CDR3 DNA is TGCGCCAGCAGCCCCCCCTGGAGGGGGTACAATGAGCAGTTCTTC.

Turning to this clonotype: A read error may produce the germline difference seen at one junction end. Written as DNA, the CDR3 is TGTACCAGCAGCTTAGGCCGGATAGGGGGCGGAGAGACCCAGTACTTC. This gives the protein CTSSLGRIGGGETQYF. This chain uses TRBV13 with TRBJ2-5; 7 positions match TRBD1. Germline CDR1 and CDR2: PRHDT and FYEKMQ (reference sequence). This CDR3 comprises 16 residues.

This clonotype was counted at least ten times. The chain carries TRBV29-1 and TRBJ2-2; the match to TRBD2 covers 7 bases. This CDR3 is built from 15 residues. Germline-derived CDR1 and CDR2 are SQVTM and ANQGSEA. V dropped 0 bases and J dropped 5; count of bases not matched to a gene: 6. Written as DNA, the CDR3 is TGCAGCGTTGAAGATCGCGGGGGACTAACCGGGGAGCTGTTTTTT. The encoded protein is CSVEDRGGLTGELFF.

J is TRBJ2-1 and V is TRBV12-3 or TRBV12-4; D perhaps matches TRBD2 (6 bases). The CDR3 sequence is 14 residues long. Trimming removed 9 bases from V and 8 bases from J, with 20 bases in between. The CDR3 nucleotides read TGTGCCAGTAGGAGGGGCGACCAGCCCGATGAGCAGTTCTTC. Amino acid sequence: CASRRGDQPDEQFF.

This clonotype has at least ten counts. The J gene is TRBJ2-7, the V gene TRBV7-2, with D unresolved. Germline CDR1 and CDR2: SGHTA and FQGNSA. This CDR3 has 13 amino acids. Trimming pared 8 bases from V and 1 base from J, leaving 12 bases between. This CDR3 is CASGPRRSYEQYF. The CDR3 nucleotides are TGTGCCAGCGGACCTCGGCGGTCCTACGAGCAGTACTTC.

The chain couples TRBV18 to TRBJ1-5; D is ambiguous. V was pared by 3 bases and J by 1 base, with 7 bases between. The CDR3 runs 14 residues. The germline V gene encodes CDR1 KGHSH and CDR2 LQKENI. CDR3 amino acids: CASSPSRSNQPQHF. The CDR3 DNA follows: TGTGCCAGCTCACCTTCTCGAAGCAATCAGCCCCAGCATTTT. The full variable domain, its missing parts supplied by reference TRBV18 and TRBJ1-5, is NAGVMQNPRHLVRRRGQEARLRCSPMKGHSHVYWYRQLPEEGLKFMVYLQKENIIDESGMPKERFSAEFPKEGPSILRIQQVVRGDSAAYFCASSPSRSNQPQHFGDGTRLSIL.

This clonotype was counted many times. The J gene is TRBJ2-1, the V gene TRBV7-9; 8 bases align to TRBD2. The trim removed 7 bases at V and 3 bases at J, leaving 8 bases unmatched. There are 15 residues in the CDR3. The germline CDR1 and CDR2 sequences are SEHNR and FQNEAQ (reference sequence). The CDR3 loop reads CASKTSGTSYNEQFF. The CDR3 coding sequence is TGTGCCAGCAAGACATCCGGGACTAGCTACAATGAGCAGTTCTTC.

This clonotype was found many times. The chain is built from TRBV5-1 and TRBJ2-2; a possible D gene is TRBD1 (5 bases). CDR3 length: 13 residues. Germline V gives CDR1 SGHRS, CDR2 YFSETQ. Trimming took 0 bases from V and 7 from J, leaving 7 bases between them. The CDR3 loop is CASSLVQGGELFF. The CDR3, as DNA: TGCGCCAGCAGCTTGGTCCAGGGCGGGGAGCTGTTTTTT.